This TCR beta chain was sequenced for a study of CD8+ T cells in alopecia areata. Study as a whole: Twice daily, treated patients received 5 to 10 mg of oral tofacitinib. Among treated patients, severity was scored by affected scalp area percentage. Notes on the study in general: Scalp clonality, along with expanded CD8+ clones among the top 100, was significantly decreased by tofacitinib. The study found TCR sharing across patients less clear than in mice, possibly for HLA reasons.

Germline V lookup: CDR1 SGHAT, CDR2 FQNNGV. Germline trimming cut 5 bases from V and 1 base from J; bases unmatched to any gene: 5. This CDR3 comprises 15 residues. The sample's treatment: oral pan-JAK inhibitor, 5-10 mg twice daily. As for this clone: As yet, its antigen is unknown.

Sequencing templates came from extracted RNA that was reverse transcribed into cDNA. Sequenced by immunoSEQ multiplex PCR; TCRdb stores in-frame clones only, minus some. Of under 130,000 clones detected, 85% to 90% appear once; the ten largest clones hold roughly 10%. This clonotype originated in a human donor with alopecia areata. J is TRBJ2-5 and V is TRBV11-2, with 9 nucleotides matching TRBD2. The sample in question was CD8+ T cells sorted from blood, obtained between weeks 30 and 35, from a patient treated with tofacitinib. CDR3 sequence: CASSRLAGAQETQYF. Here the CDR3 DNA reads TGTGCCAGCAGCCGTTTAGCGGGAGCCCAAGAGACCCAGTACTTC.